The source of this TCR beta chain is a study of cytomegalovirus exposure and HLA in healthy donors. Study-level background: Later analysis reported that the 120 or so validation repertoires shared the platform of the 500 to 750 first-cohort repertoires.

About this clone itself: Its specificity is unknown.

Profiling relied on immunoSEQ multiplex PCR, and the TCRdb table lists in-frame clones only, not all of them. Of 67,000 or so clones in the sample, around 95% were seen once. The CDR3 extends over 15 amino acids. The germline V gene encodes CDR1 SGHTA and CDR2 FQGTGA. Unmatched junction bases numbered 10, after V lost 5 bases and J lost 6 bases. General study points: First-cohort TCR clusters were later found to tend to co-occur in the 130 or so validation repertoires.

The sequencing sample was made of PBMCs. The TCR originated in a man in his late teens or twenties in good health and CMV-seropositive. This chain connects TRBV7-3 to TRBJ2-1, with 7 bases that match TRBD2. DNA of the CDR3: TGTGCCAGCAGCCCAGGACTAGTGGTCGGCAATGAGCAGTTCTTC. Translated: CASSPGLVVGNEQFF.